The clone carrying this T cell receptor (beta chain) has a handful of counts. The antigen remains undetermined. This sample stems from a study of vaccination and CD4 T cells after COVID-19. The Oncomine TCR Beta short-read assay sequenced DNA from cultured CD4+ T cells. TCRdb fed the PCR reads into MiXCR, producing one record per CDR3 protein. Here the sample spans over 9,000 distinct CDR3 sequences, 55% to 75% being singletons. Treatment defined: approximately nine-day PBMC culture with coronavirus spike peptide pools or control peptides (ViraFEST assay). With V trimmed by 5 bases and J by 1 base, 14 bases remained unmatched. There are 18 residues in the CDR3. The germline V gene has CDR1 SGHTA and CDR2 FQGTGA.

The specimen sequenced was CD4+ T cells from blood, cultured in vitro. V and J are TRBV7-3 and TRBJ1-5, with TRBD1 matching over 7 bases. This receptor was identified in a human donor who had recovered from COVID-19. For the CDR3, the DNA is TGTGCCAGCAGCACACAAAGCTCAGGGGGTGGGAGCAATCAGCCCCAGCATTTT. It encodes CASSTQSSGGGSNQPQHF.